This is a list of T cell receptor beta chains from one sample in a study of metastatic and nonmetastatic thyroid tumors. TCRdb re-clonotyped the PCR reads via MiXCR. The sample has approximately 69,000 clones, about 14% seen once. What was sequenced was blood. The receptors shown here come from a male donor with papillary thyroid cancer or a benign thyroid nodule (not recorded which). Some clones in this sample may be carry-over from other donors' samples. The CDR3 runs from the conserved cysteine through the conserved F or W. The D gene is left open where the match is weak. Size tells how often a clone was seen (once, few, many) or the class of an expanded clone, and some rows leave it out.

abundance,j_gene,d_gene,v_gene,CDR3nt,CDR3aa
.,TRBJ2-3,.,TRBV20-1,TGCAGTGCAAAGTGGGATACGCAGTATTTT,CSAKWDTQYF
many,TRBJ1-1,TRBD1,TRBV19,TGTGCCAGTAGGCCGGGACAGGCGAACACTGAAGCTTTCTTT,CASRPGQANTEAFF
few,TRBJ1-5,TRBD1,TRBV28,TGTGCCAGCAGTCCCGGGGGCAGGGGGCCTGATCAGCCCCAGCATTTT,CASSPGGRGPDQPQHF
.,TRBJ2-1,TRBD1,TRBV6-1,TGTGCCAGCAGTGTTACAGGGGGCTCGGGTGAGCAGTTCTTC,CASSVTGGSGEQFF
many,TRBJ2-4,TRBD2,TRBV18,TGTGCCAGCTCACCACCGGGTTCGGGAGGGCCGATAGGCATTCAGTACTTC,CASSPPGSGGPIGIQYF
many,TRBJ2-3,.,TRBV3-1,TGTGCCAGCAGCCAAGCACAGCGGAGCACAGATACGCAGTATTTT,CASSQAQRSTDTQYF
many,TRBJ1-4,.,TRBV2,TGTGCCAGCAGTGAAAATGCAGGAACTAATGAAAAACTGTTTTTT,CASSENAGTNEKLFF
.,TRBJ2-7,.,TRBV6-1,TGTGCCAGCATGCCGGGCTCCTACGGGCAGTACTTC,CASMPGSYGQYF
few,TRBJ2-2,TRBD1,TRBV28,TGTGCCAGCAGTTCCGGACAGGGGGACACCGGGGAGCTGTTTTTT,CASSSGQGDTGELFF
many,TRBJ1-5,.,TRBV6-2/TRBV6-3,TGTGCCAGCAGTACCGGGACTTCCCCACGTATCGGCAATCAGCCCCAGCATTTT,CASSTGTSPRIGNQPQHF
many,TRBJ2-3,TRBD2,TRBV4-1,TGCGCCAGCAGTCGTACCTTCAGCGGGATCACAGATACGCAGTATTTT,CASSRTFSGITDTQYF
many,TRBJ2-4,TRBD2,TRBV2,TGTGCCAGCAGTGGAGGGGTAGCGGGAGCGAACATTCAGTACTTC,CASSGGVAGANIQYF
many,TRBJ1-4,.,TRBV30,TGTGCCTGGGCAATCCGTGGGGGACTGTTTTTT,CAWAIRGGLFF
many,TRBJ2-1,.,TRBV7-9,TGTGCCAGCAGCTTAATGGGGGCCACACTTTACAATGAGCAGTTCTTC,CASSLMGATLYNEQFF
.,TRBJ1-4,.,TRBV12-3/TRBV12-4,TGTGCCAGCAGAACAGTTTTGGGTGGCGGTCAACTGTTTTTT,CASRTVLGGGQLFF
.,TRBJ1-5,.,TRBV18,TGTGCCAGCTCACCGGGGTTCGATCAGCCCCAGCATTTT,CASSPGFDQPQHF
many,TRBJ2-2,TRBD2,TRBV28,TGTGCCAGCCGTGGACTAGCGGGAGTTCTTAACGGGGAGCTGTTTTTT,CASRGLAGVLNGELFF
many,TRBJ2-7,TRBD1,TRBV11-2,TGTGCCAGCAGCATGGACAGGGGTGACGAGCAGTACTTC,CASSMDRGDEQYF
many,TRBJ2-1,TRBD2,TRBV7-2,TGTGCCAGCAGCTTTCTAGCGGGCATCTCCAATGAGCAGTTCTTC,CASSFLAGISNEQFF
.,TRBJ2-2,TRBD1,TRBV5-6,TGTGCCAGCAGCTTTGGACAGGTCACCGGGGAGCTGTTTTTT,CASSFGQVTGELFF
many,TRBJ1-1,.,TRBV6-1,TGTGCCAGCGTGAGAGACAGAATGAACACTGAAGCTTTCTTT,CASVRDRMNTEAFF
.,TRBJ2-3,TRBD2,TRBV10-3,TGTGCCATCATGCCGGGACTAGCGGGGCTCATTGGGGACAACACAGATACGCAGTATTTT,CAIMPGLAGLIGDNTDTQYF
many,TRBJ1-1,.,TRBV4-1,TGCGCCAGCAGCCCCGTAGCATACAGGGTGAACACTGAAGCTTTCTTT,CASSPVAYRVNTEAFF
many,TRBJ2-1,.,TRBV28,TGTGCCAGCAGTTTTGTATACGAGCAGTTCTTC,CASSFVYEQFF
many,TRBJ2-3,.,TRBV14,TGTGCCAGCAGCCAATACGGGAACAGCATATATGATACGCAGTATTTT,CASSQYGNSIYDTQYF
many,TRBJ2-1,TRBD1,TRBV18,TGTGCCAGCTCACCGGACAGGAACCGGGACTACAATGAGCAGTTCTTC,CASSPDRNRDYNEQFF
.,TRBJ2-7,TRBD2,TRBV7-8,TGTGCCAGCAGCTTAATAGCGGGAGGACCCAACGAGCAGTACTTC,CASSLIAGGPNEQYF
many,TRBJ2-5,.,TRBV10-1,TGCGCCAGCAGAGGTGGGCTGGGACAAGAGACCCAGTACTTC,CASRGGLGQETQYF
many,TRBJ2-3,.,TRBV28,TGTGCCAGCAGTTTTACCCGAAATACGCAGTATTTT,CASSFTRNTQYF
many,TRBJ2-3,TRBD2,TRBV10-3,TGTGCCATCAGTGGACTAGCGGGAGGGGACACAGATACGCAGTATTTT,CAISGLAGGDTDTQYF
few,TRBJ2-7,TRBD2,TRBV27,TGTGCCAGCAGTGTGACTAGCGGGGCCTACGAGCAGTACTTT,CASSVTSGAYEQYF
many,TRBJ1-1,.,TRBV10-3,TGTGCCATCAGGACCGATGGACAGCACACTGAAGCTTTCTTT,CAIRTDGQHTEAFF
once,TRBJ2-6,TRBD1,TRBV11-1,TGTGCCAGCAGCTTAGGGAGACAGGGCCTGGCTTGGGCCAACGTCCTGACTTTC,CASSLGRQGLAWANVLTF
many,TRBJ2-3,TRBD2,TRBV30,TGTGCCTGGAGTTTCACTAGCGGGAGTACAGATACGCAGTATTTT,CAWSFTSGSTDTQYF
.,TRBJ2-7,.,TRBV5-1,TGCGCCAGCAGCTTGGGGCATGGGAATTCACCCCTCTACTTT,CASSLGHGNSPLYF
many,TRBJ2-2,.,TRBV24-1,TGTGCCACCAGTGATTTGCGGGGGGCTGAAACCGGGGAGCTGTTTTTT,CATSDLRGAETGELFF
.,TRBJ1-1,.,TRBV12-3/TRBV12-4,TGTGCCACCATTGGCGGGAGCACTGGAGCTTTCTTT,CATIGGSTGAFF